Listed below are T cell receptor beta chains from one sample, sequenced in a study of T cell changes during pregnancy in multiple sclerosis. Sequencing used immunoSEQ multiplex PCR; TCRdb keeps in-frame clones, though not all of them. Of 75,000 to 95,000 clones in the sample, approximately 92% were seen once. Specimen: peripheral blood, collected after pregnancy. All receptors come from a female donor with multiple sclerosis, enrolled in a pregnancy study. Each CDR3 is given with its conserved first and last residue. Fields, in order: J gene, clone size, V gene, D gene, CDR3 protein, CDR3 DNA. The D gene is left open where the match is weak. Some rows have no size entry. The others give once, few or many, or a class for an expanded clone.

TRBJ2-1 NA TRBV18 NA CASSRAKRSNEQFF TGTGCCAGCTCACGGGCTAAGAGAAGCAATGAGCAGTTCTTC
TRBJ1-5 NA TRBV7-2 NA CASSPGSGANQPQHF TGTGCCAGCAGCCCGGGGTCAGGGGCAAATCAGCCCCAGCATTTT
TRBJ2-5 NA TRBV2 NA CASNRETVTQYF TGTGCCAGCAACAGGGAAACGGTGACCCAGTACTTC
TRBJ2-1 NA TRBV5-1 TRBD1 CASSLLPGQGDNEQFF TGCGCCAGCAGCTTACTACCGGGACAGGGGGACAATGAGCAGTTCTTC
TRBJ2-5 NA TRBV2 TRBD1 CASSDGQGASFETQYF TGTGCCAGCAGTGATGGGCAGGGGGCGTCCTTTGAGACCCAGTACTTC
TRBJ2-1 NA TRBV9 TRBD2 CASSSLAGAFYNEQFF TGTGCCAGCAGTTCTCTAGCGGGGGCCTTCTACAATGAGCAGTTCTTC
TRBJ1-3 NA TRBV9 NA CASSVDGQSYSGNTIYF TGTGCCAGCAGCGTAGATGGACAGAGTTACTCTGGAAACACCATATATTTT
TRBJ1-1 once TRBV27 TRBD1 CASGPDRGNTEAFF TGTGCCAGCGGCCCCGACAGGGGGAACACTGAAGCTTTCTTT
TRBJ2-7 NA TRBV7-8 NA CASSLVRGVTYEQYF TGTGCCAGCAGCTTAGTCAGGGGGGTTACCTACGAGCAGTACTTC
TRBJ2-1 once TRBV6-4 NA CASSDSGLSPYNEQFF TGTGCCAGCAGTGACTCGGGACTCTCACCCTACAATGAGCAGTTCTTC
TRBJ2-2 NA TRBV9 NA CASSDRNTGELFF TGTGCCAGCAGCGACAGGAACACCGGGGAGCTGTTTTTT
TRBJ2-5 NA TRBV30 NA CAWSVKGGAETQYF TGTGCCTGGAGTGTAAAAGGCGGAGCGGAGACCCAGTACTTC
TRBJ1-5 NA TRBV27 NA CASSLGARGGSQPQHF TGTGCCAGCAGTTTAGGGGCACGGGGGGGCAGTCAGCCCCAGCATTTT
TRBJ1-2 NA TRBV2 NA CASSQSNYGYTF TGTGCCAGCAGTCAGTCTAACTATGGCTACACCTTC
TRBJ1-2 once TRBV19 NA CASSSWDGGDYGYTF TGTGCCAGTAGTTCCTGGGACGGAGGGGACTATGGCTACACCTTC
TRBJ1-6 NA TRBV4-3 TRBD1 CASSQDSGGYNSPLHF TGCGCCAGCAGCCAAGATTCAGGGGGCTATAATTCACCCCTCCACTTT
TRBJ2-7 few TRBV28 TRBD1 CASSASSRQGAYEQYF TGTGCCAGCAGTGCATCCTCCCGACAGGGTGCCTACGAGCAGTACTTC
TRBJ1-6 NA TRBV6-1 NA CASSARGERSPLHF TGTGCCAGCAGTGCTCGGGGTGAAAGGTCACCCCTCCACTTT
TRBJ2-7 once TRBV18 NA CASSGQYASYEQYF TGTGCCAGCTCAGGGCAGTATGCCTCCTACGAGCAGTACTTC
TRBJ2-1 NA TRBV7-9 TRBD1 CASSAGQGGLSNEQFF TGTGCCAGCAGCGCCGGACAGGGTGGATTGTCCAATGAGCAGTTCTTC
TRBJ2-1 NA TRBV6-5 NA CASSYGGGLFF TGTGCCAGCAGTTACGGAGGGGGCCTGTTCTTC
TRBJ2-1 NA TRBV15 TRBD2 CATSASGTNYNEQFF TGTGCCACCAGCGCATCCGGGACTAACTACAATGAGCAGTTCTTC
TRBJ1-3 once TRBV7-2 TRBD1 CASSAQGARGNTIYF TGTGCCAGCAGCGCACAGGGGGCTAGAGGAAACACCATATATTTT
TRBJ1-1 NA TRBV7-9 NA CASSQQGGAGKAFF TGTGCCAGCAGCCAACAGGGAGGAGCGGGGAAAGCTTTCTTT
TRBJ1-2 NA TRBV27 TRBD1 CASSSSVQGRADDGYTF TGTGCCAGCAGTTCATCTGTACAGGGGCGGGCCGACGATGGCTACACCTTC
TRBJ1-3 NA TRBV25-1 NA CASSPLEVFSGNTIYF TGTGCCAGCAGTCCCTTGGAGGTGTTCTCTGGAAACACCATATATTTT
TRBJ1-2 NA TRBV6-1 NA CASTRDGGYYGYTF TGTGCCAGCACCCGGGACGGAGGGTACTATGGCTACACCTTC
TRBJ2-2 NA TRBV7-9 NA CASSSQGSGELFF TGTGCCAGCAGCTCACAGGGCTCCGGGGAGCTGTTTTTT
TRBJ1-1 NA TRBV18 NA CASSPSAGEAFF TGTGCCAGCTCACCATCTGCGGGGGAAGCTTTCTTT
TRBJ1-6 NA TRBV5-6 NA CASSLQGDLHF TGTGCCAGCAGCCTACAGGGAGACCTCCACTTT
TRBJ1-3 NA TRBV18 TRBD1 CASSPVGQGAGNTIYF TGTGCCAGCTCACCTGTGGGACAGGGGGCAGGAAACACCATATATTTT
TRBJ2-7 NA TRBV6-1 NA CASRRRTESYEQYF TGTGCCAGCAGGAGGAGGACAGAATCCTACGAGCAGTACTTC
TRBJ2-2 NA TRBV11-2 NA CASSLMSGSTGELFF TGTGCCAGCAGCTTAATGAGCGGATCCACCGGGGAGCTGTTTTTT
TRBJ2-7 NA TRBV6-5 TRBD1 CASSLYRDSYEQYF TGTGCCAGCAGCCTGTACCGGGACAGCTACGAGCAGTACTTC
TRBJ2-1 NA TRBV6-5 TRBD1 CASNIGQGSYNEQFF TGTGCCAGCAACATCGGACAGGGATCCTACAATGAGCAGTTCTTC
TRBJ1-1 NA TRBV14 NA CASSHSTNTEAFF TGTGCCAGCAGCCACTCTACTAACACTGAAGCTTTCTTT
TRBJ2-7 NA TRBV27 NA CASSNAGLEQYF TGTGCCAGCAGTAACGCCGGACTCGAGCAGTACTTC
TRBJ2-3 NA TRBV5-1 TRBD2 CASSYLLAGARGVDTQYF TGCGCCAGCAGCTACCTACTAGCGGGGGCTCGTGGGGTAGATACGCAGTATTTT
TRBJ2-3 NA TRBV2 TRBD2 CASSRGLAGSGNTQYF TGTGCCAGCAGCCGCGGACTAGCGGGATCCGGAAATACGCAGTATTTT
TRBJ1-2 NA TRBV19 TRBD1 CASRTTRDRYYYGYTF TGTGCCAGCCGAACGACCCGGGACAGATATTACTATGGCTACACCTTC
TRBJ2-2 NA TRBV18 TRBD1 CASSLGQGDTGELFF TGTGCCAGCTCTCTGGGACAGGGTGACACCGGGGAGCTGTTTTTT
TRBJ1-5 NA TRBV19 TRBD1 CASSFGPGQSSNQPQHF TGTGCCAGTAGTTTCGGTCCGGGACAGTCTAGCAATCAGCCCCAGCATTTT
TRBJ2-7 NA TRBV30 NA CAWSVQSYEQYF TGTGCCTGGAGCGTCCAGTCCTACGAGCAGTACTTC
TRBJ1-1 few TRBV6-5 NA CATETPRNTEAFF TGTGCCACCGAGACTCCCCGTAACACTGAAGCTTTCTTT
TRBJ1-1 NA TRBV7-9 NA CASSLAQQAFF TGTGCCAGCAGCTTAGCACAGCAAGCTTTCTTT
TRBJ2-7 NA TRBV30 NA CAWTPPTIEREQYF TGTGCCTGGACACCCCCCACGATCGAACGGGAGCAGTACTTC
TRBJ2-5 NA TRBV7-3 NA CASSLSPAGHETQYF TGTGCCAGCAGCTTAAGTCCTGCGGGCCACGAGACCCAGTACTTC
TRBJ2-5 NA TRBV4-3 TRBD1 CASSPGQGRIQETQYF TGCGCCAGCAGCCCGGGACAGGGGCGGATACAAGAGACCCAGTACTTC
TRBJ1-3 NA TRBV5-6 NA CASSLGRNTIYF TGTGCCAGCAGCTTGGGTAGAAACACCATATATTTT
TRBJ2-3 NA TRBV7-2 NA CASSYRADTQYF TGTGCCAGCAGCTATAGAGCAGATACGCAGTATTTT
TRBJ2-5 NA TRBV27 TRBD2 CASSLRPPIGLAGELQETQYF TGTGCCAGCAGTTTAAGACCCCCCATCGGACTAGCGGGGGAACTTCAAGAGACCCAGTACTTC
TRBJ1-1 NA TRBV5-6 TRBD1 CASSLLRDRDVAFF TGTGCCAGCAGCCTCCTCCGGGACAGGGATGTAGCTTTCTTT
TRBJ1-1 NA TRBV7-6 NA CASGGDGYEAFF TGTGCCAGCGGCGGGGACGGTTATGAAGCTTTCTTT
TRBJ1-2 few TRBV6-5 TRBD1 CASIPPGGKGYTF TGTGCCAGCATTCCTCCAGGGGGCAAAGGCTACACCTTC
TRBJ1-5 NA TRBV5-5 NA CASSLFGGDQPQHF TGTGCCAGCAGCTTGTTCGGCGGGGATCAGCCCCAGCATTTT
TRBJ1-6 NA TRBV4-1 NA CASSHSLVVGGGAHNSPLHF TGCGCCAGCAGCCACAGCCTTGTAGTCGGGGGGGGAGCCCATAATTCACCCCTCCACTTT
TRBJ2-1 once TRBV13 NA CASSLDRDNYNEQFF TGTGCCAGCAGCTTAGACAGGGACAACTACAATGAGCAGTTCTTC
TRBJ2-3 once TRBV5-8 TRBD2 CASSLVLAGPDTQYF TGTGCCAGCAGCTTGGTTCTAGCGGGTCCAGATACGCAGTATTTT
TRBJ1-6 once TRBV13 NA CASSLGGRWNSPLHF TGTGCCAGCAGCTTAGGAGGGAGGTGGAATTCACCCCTCCACTTT
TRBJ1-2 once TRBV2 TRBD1 CASRSTGGAGIYGYTF TGTGCCAGCAGGTCGACAGGGGGCGCGGGAATCTATGGCTACACCTTC